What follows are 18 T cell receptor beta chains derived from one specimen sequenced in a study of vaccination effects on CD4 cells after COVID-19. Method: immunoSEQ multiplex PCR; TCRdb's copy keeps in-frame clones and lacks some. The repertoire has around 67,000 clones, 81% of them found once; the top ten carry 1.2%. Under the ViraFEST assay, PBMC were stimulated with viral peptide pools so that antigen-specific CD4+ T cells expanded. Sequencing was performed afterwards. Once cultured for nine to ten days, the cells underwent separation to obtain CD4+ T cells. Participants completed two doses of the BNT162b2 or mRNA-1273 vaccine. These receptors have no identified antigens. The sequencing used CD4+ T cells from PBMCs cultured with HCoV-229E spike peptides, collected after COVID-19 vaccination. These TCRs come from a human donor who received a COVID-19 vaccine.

The CDR3: CASSPTLRDNTEAFF. The CDR3 DNA reads TGTGCCAGCAGCCCTACCCTTAGGGATAACACTGAAGCTTTCTTT. The chain uses TRBV3-1 (or the pseudogene TRBV3-2) and TRBJ1-1; D ambiguous. Germline V gene sequence: CDR1 LGHDT, CDR2 YNNKEL (reference sequence). This CDR3 region has 15 residues. V lost 4 bases and J lost 2, with 14 bases in between.

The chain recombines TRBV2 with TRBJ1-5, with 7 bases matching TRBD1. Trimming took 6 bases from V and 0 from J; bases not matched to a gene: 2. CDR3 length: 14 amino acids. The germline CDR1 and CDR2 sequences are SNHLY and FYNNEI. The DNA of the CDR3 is TGTGCCAGCAGCCGACAGGGTAGCAATCAGCCCCAGCATTTT. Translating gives CASSRQGSNQPQHF.

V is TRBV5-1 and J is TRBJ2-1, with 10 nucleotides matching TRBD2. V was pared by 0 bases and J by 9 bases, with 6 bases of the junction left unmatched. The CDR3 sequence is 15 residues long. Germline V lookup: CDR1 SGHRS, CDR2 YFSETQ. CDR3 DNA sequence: TGCGCCAGCAGCTTGGAAGCGGGGGGGCCGGGTGAGCAGTTCTTC. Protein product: CASSLEAGGPGEQFF.

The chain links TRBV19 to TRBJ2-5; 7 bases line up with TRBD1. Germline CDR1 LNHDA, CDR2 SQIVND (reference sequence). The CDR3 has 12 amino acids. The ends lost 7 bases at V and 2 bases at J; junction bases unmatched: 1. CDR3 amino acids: CASNRGQETQYF. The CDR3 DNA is TGTGCCAGTAACAGGGGACAAGAGACCCAGTACTTC.

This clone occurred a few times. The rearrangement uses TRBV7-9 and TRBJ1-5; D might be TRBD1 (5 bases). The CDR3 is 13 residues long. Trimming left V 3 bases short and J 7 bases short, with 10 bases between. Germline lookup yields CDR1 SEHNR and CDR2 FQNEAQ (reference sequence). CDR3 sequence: CASSFGGDQPQHF. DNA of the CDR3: TGTGCCAGCAGCTTCGGGGGGGACCAGCCCCAGCATTTT.

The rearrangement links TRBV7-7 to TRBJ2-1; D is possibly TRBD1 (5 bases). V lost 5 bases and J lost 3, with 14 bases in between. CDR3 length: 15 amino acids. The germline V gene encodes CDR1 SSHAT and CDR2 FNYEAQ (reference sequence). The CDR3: CASSHDSSIYNEQFF. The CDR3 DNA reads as TGTGCCAGCAGCCACGACAGTAGTATCTACAATGAGCAGTTCTTC.

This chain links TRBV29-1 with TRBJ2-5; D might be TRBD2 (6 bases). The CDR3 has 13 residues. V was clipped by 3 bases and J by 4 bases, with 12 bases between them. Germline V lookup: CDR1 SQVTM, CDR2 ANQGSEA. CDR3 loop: CSVEIGGAETQYF. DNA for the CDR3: TGCAGCGTTGAGATTGGAGGGGCAGAGACCCAGTACTTC.

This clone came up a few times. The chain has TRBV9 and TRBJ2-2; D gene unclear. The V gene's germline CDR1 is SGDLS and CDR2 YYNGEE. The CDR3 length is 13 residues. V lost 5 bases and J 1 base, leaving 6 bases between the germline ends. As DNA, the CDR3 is TGTGCCAGCAGGCCGGGGAACACCGGGGAGCTGTTTTTT. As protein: CASRPGNTGELFF. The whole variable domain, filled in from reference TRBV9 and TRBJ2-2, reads DSGVTQTPKHLITATGQRVTLRCSPRSGDLSVYWYQQSLDQGLQFLIQYYNGEERAKGNILERFSAQQFPDLHSELNLSSLELGDSALYFCASRPGNTGELFFGEGSRLTVL.

The CDR3 sequence: CASTRASGANVLTF. In nucleotides, the CDR3 is TGTGCCAGCACCCGTGCCTCTGGGGCCAACGTCCTGACTTTC. V usage is TRBV27 and J usage is TRBJ2-6; unclear D gene. This CDR3 region has 14 residues. Germline assignment: CDR1 MNHEY and CDR2 SMNVEV (reference sequence). V gave up 7 bases and J gave up 0 bases, with 7 bases separating them.

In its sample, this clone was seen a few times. The CDR3 coding sequence is TGTGCCAGCAGCGGATTAGGGGATGCCTACGAGCAGTACGTC. Amino acid sequence: CASSGLGDAYEQYV. The J gene is TRBJ2-7, the V gene TRBV2; TRBD1 is a possible D gene (5 bases). Germline V gene sequence: CDR1 SNHLY, CDR2 FYNNEI. V was trimmed by 6 bases and J by 2 bases, leaving 14 bases between them. The CDR3 is 14 residues long.

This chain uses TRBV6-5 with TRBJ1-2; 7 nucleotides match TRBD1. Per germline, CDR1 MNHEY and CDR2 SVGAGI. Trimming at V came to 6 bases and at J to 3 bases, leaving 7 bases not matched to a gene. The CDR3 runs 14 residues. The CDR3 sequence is CASRLDRVDYGYTF. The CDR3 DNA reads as TGTGCCAGCAGGCTAGACAGGGTTGACTATGGCTACACCTTC.

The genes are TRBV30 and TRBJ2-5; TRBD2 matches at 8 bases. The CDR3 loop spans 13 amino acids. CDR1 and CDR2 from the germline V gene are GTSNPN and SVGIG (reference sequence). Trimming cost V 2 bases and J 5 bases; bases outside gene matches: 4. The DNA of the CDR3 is TGTGCCTGGAGTAGGCCTAGCGGGGAGACCCAGTACTTC. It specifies CAWSRPSGETQYF. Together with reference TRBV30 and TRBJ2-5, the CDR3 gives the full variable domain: SQTIHQWPATLVQPVGSPLSLECTVEGTSNPNLYWYRQAAGRGLQLLFYSVGIGQISSEVPQNLSASRPQDRQFILSSKKLLLSDSGFYLCAWSRPSGETQYFGPGTRLLVL.

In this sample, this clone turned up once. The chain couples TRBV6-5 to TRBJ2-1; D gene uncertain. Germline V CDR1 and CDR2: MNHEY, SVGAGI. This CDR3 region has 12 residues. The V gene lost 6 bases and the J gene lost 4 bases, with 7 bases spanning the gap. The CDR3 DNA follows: TGTGCCAGCAGGTTGCGGTACAATGAGCAGTTCTTC. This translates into CASRLRYNEQFF.

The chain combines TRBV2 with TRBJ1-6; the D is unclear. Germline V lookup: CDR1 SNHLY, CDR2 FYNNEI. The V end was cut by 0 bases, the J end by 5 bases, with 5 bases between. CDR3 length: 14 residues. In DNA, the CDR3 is TGTGCCAGCAGTGAAGCTACAAATAATTCACCCCTCCACTTT. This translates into CASSEATNNSPLHF.

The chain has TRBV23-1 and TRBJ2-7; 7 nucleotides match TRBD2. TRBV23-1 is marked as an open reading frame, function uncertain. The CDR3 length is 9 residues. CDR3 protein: CASSPGRHV. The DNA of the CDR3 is TGCGCCAGCAGTCCCGGGAGGCACGTC.

The CDR3 DNA follows: TGTGCCAGTAGTAGAGGTCAGCCCCAGCATTTT. Amino acid sequence: CASSRGQPQHF. The J gene is TRBJ1-5, the V gene TRBV19, with no clear D. The V gene lost 4 bases and the J gene lost 6 bases, with 4 bases spanning the gap. CDR1 is LNHDA and CDR2 is SQIVND in the germline V gene (reference sequence). This CDR3 is built from 11 residues.

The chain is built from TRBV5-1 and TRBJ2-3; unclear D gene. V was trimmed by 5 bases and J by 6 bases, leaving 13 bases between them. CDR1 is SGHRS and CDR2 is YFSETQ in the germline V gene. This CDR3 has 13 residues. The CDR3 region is CASRSVMADTQYF. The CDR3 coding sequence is TGCGCCAGCAGATCGGTAATGGCGGATACGCAGTATTTT.

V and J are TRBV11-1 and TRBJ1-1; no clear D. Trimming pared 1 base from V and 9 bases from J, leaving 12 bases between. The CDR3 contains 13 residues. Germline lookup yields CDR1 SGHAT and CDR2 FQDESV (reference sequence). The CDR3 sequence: CASSLDPLNQAFF. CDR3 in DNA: TGTGCCAGCAGCTTAGATCCGTTAAATCAAGCTTTCTTT.